Described below is a single T cell receptor beta chain sequence and its context. Its cognate antigen is unknown. TCR cDNA molecules each carried a unique molecular identifier. A single record per CDR3 protein comes from TCRdb applying MiXCR to the 5' RACE reads. The sample contains about 9,800 distinct CDR3 sequences, 8.5% to 9% of which appear only once. Indicated time point: sample taken at primary tumor resection. 72 TRACERx patients with early, untreated non-small cell lung cancer donated samples. Frozen PBMC, nontumor lung or tumor provided whole RNA, which was sequenced unsorted. The source of the sample is a study of spatial heterogeneity in lung cancer. Overall study: Across tumor regions, counts of TCR transcripts showed a strong correlation with a T cell module score derived from matched bulk RNA-seq. General observations from the study: Within tumors, counts of expanded alpha and beta TCRs tracked tumor mutation counts.

After removal of 0 bases from V and 9 bases from J, the junction contained 9 bases not matched to a gene. The CDR3 consists of 17 residues. Germline loops: CDR1 LGHNA, CDR2 YNFKEQ. This chain uses TRBV4-2 with TRBJ2-1, with 12 bases matching TRBD2. This clonotype was sampled from a female donor with early-stage non-small cell lung cancer. The material was lung tumor tissue, obtained at surgery. The CDR3 nucleotides read TGTGCCAGCAGCCAAGATCTAGCGGGGGGGCTTATGACTGAGCAGTTCTTC. It is translated as CASSQDLAGGLMTEQFF.